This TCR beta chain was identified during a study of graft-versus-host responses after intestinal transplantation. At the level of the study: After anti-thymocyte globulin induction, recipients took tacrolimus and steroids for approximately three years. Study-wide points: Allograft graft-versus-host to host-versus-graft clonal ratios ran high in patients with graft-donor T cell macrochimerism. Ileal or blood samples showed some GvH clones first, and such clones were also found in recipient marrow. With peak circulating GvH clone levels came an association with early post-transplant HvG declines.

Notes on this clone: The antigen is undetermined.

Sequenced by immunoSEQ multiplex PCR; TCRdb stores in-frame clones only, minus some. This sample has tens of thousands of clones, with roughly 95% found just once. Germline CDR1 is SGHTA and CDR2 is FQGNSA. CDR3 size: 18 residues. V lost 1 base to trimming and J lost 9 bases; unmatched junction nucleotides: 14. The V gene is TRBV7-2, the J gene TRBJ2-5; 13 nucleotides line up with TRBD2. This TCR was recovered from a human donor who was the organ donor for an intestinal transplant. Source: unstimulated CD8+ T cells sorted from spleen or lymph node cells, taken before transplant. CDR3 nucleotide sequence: TGTGCCAGCAGCTTAGATGGACTAGCGGGGGTTTGGCGGTTAGCCCAGTACTTC. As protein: CASSLDGLAGVWRLAQYF.